Below are 5 T cell receptor beta chains sequenced from a single sample in a study of OX40 agonist ivuxolimab in advanced cancers. TCRdb's copy holds only in-frame clones and misses some; the assay was immunoSEQ multiplex PCR. The data contain more than 80,000 clones, about 90% of them singletons. The input for sequencing was CD4+ or CD8+ T cells sorted from blood, taken in a trial of the OX40 agonist ivuxolimab. These receptors were obtained from an adult with an advanced solid tumor such as melanoma, head and neck, liver or kidney cancer.

The V call is TRBV5-1, the J call TRBJ2-5, with 9 bases matching TRBD1. In germline, CDR1 is SGHRS, CDR2 YFSETQ. This CDR3 spans 13 amino acids. Germline trimming cut 1 base from V and 5 bases from J; bases unmatched to any gene: 0. The CDR3 region is CASSLTGGETQYF. The CDR3 nucleotides are TGCGCCAGCAGCTTGACAGGGGGCGAGACCCAGTACTTC.

The sample holds a few counts of this clone. The V call is TRBV2, the J call TRBJ2-1, with 9 bases identical to TRBD2. Germline loops: CDR1 SNHLY, CDR2 FYNNEI. The CDR3 loop spans 15 amino acids. V shed 6 bases, J shed 6 bases, and the junction held 9 bases outside the gene matches. The DNA for the CDR3 is TGTGCCAGCAGAGGGCGCACTAGCGGGCTCAATGAGCAGTTCTTC. Amino acids: CASRGRTSGLNEQFF.

This chain uses TRBV7-2 with TRBJ2-4; no clear D. Looked up from germline, CDR1 is SGHTA and CDR2 is FQGNSA. CDR3 length: 13 residues. Trimming took 2 bases from V and 7 from J, leaving 9 bases between them. The CDR3 DNA follows: TGTGCCAGCAGCTTATACAGCGTTAACATTCAGTACTTC. Translation: CASSLYSVNIQYF.

The chain is built from TRBV7-6 and TRBJ2-3; D tentatively reads TRBD1 or TRBD2 (6 bases each). Trimming took 5 bases from V and 0 from J, leaving 15 bases between them. This CDR3 contains 16 residues. Germline-derived CDR1 and CDR2 are SGHVS and FNYEAQ. In nucleotides, the CDR3 is TGTGCCAGCAGCCCCCTAGGGGGGTCTAGCACAGATACGCAGTATTTT. It codes for CASSPLGGSSTDTQYF.

This clone was seen just once. The genes are TRBV28 and TRBJ1-5; D is ambiguous. This CDR3 has 15 residues. Germline V gene lookup returns CDR1 MDHEN and CDR2 SYDVKM. The V gene lost 6 bases and the J gene lost 2 bases, with 14 bases spanning the gap. CDR3 sequence (DNA): TGTGCCAGCAGGCAGGAGGCTGGGGGCAATCAGCCCCAGCATTTT. Translating it yields CASRQEAGGNQPQHF.